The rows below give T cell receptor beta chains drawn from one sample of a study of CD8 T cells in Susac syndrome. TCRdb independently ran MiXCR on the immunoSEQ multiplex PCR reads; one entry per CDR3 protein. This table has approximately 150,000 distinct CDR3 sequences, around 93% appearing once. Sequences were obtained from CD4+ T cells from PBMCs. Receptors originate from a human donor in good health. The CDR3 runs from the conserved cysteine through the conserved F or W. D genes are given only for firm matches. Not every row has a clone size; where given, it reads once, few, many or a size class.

CDR3: CASSLVGEVYGYTF; DNA: TGTGCCAGCAGCTTAGTAGGGGAAGTCTATGGCTACACCTTC; size: -; J: TRBJ1-2; D: -; V: TRBV7-2
CDR3: CASSQQRVNSPLHF; DNA: TGTGCCAGTAGTCAACAGAGAGTGAATTCACCCCTCCACTTT; size: -; J: TRBJ1-6; D: -; V: TRBV19
CDR3: CASTSFDRGYSPLHF; DNA: TGCGCCAGCACCTCCTTCGACAGGGGCTATTCACCCCTCCACTTT; size: -; J: TRBJ1-6; D: TRBD1; V: TRBV5-1
CDR3: CASSQREGNTEAFF; DNA: TGTGCCAGCAGCCAAAGGGAGGGGAACACTGAAGCTTTCTTT; size: -; J: TRBJ1-1; D: -; V: TRBV3-1
CDR3: CAISDQSATNEKLFF; DNA: TGTGCCATCAGTGACCAGTCTGCAACTAATGAAAAACTGTTTTTT; size: -; J: TRBJ1-4; D: -; V: TRBV10-3
CDR3: CASSEFTRSNQPQHF; DNA: TGTGCCAGCAGTGAATTTACCCGAAGCAATCAGCCCCAGCATTTT; size: -; J: TRBJ1-5; D: -; V: TRBV2
CDR3: CASSRLDRGETQYF; DNA: TGTGCCAGCAGTCGACTGGACAGGGGAGAGACCCAGTACTTC; size: once; J: TRBJ2-5; D: TRBD1; V: TRBV12-3/TRBV12-4
CDR3: CASSAGGRGYEQYF; DNA: TGTGCCAGCAGCGCCGGAGGCAGGGGCTACGAGCAGTACTTC; size: -; J: TRBJ2-7; D: -; V: TRBV7-2
CDR3: CSGVPSTKNIQYF; DNA: TGCAGTGGGGTGCCCTCCACCAAAAACATTCAGTACTTC; size: -; J: TRBJ2-4; D: -; V: TRBV20-1
CDR3: CASSYGLAGAQETQYF; DNA: TGTGCCAGCAGTTACGGTCTAGCGGGGGCACAAGAGACCCAGTACTTC; size: -; J: TRBJ2-5; D: TRBD2; V: TRBV6-5
CDR3: CASSPGTGAQEQFF; DNA: TGTGCCAGTAGCCCCGGGACAGGGGCTCAGGAGCAGTTCTTC; size: -; J: TRBJ2-1; D: TRBD1; V: TRBV19
CDR3: CASSMGALGTEAFF; DNA: TGTGCCAGTAGTATGGGGGCGCTGGGGACTGAAGCTTTCTTT; size: -; J: TRBJ1-1; D: -; V: TRBV19
CDR3: CASSLIGTAQETQYF; DNA: TGTGCCAGCAGCCTCATAGGGACCGCCCAAGAGACCCAGTACTTC; size: -; J: TRBJ2-5; D: -; V: TRBV5-6
CDR3: CAISEVGNLNYGYTF; DNA: TGTGCCATCAGTGAGGTGGGAAACCTTAACTATGGCTACACCTTC; size: -; J: TRBJ1-2; D: -; V: TRBV10-3
CDR3: CASEQRGGKETQYF; DNA: TGTGCCAGCGAGCAGCGGGGGGGTAAAGAGACCCAGTACTTC; size: -; J: TRBJ2-5; D: TRBD2; V: TRBV11-2
CDR3: CASSPRGLAGLFNTGELFF; DNA: TGTGCCAGCAGCCCAAGGGGACTAGCGGGGCTTTTTAACACCGGGGAGCTGTTTTTT; size: -; J: TRBJ2-2; D: TRBD2; V: TRBV7-9
CDR3: CSARDPSSGGAFF; DNA: TGCAGTGCTAGAGACCCTTCTAGCGGGGGGGCGTTCTTC; size: -; J: TRBJ2-1; D: TRBD2; V: TRBV20-1
CDR3: CASRPDRLEQFF; DNA: TGTGCCAGCAGGCCGGACAGGCTGGAGCAGTTCTTC; size: once; J: TRBJ2-1; D: TRBD1; V: TRBV6-1
CDR3: CASSRRQGIRTGELFF; DNA: TGTGCCAGCAGTCGAAGACAGGGAATTAGGACCGGGGAGCTGTTTTTT; size: -; J: TRBJ2-2; D: TRBD1; V: TRBV12-3/TRBV12-4
CDR3: CASIFGTDTGELFF; DNA: TGTGCCAGCATTTTCGGGACAGACACCGGGGAGCTGTTTTTT; size: -; J: TRBJ2-2; D: TRBD1; V: TRBV2
CDR3: CASSVGGRGRREQYF; DNA: TGTGCCAGCAGCGTAGGGGGGAGGGGGCGCCGGGAGCAGTACTTC; size: -; J: TRBJ2-7; D: -; V: TRBV9
CDR3: CASSHGSQGGNTIYF; DNA: TGTGCCAGCAGCCACGGGTCCCAGGGGGGAAACACCATATATTTT; size: -; J: TRBJ1-3; D: -; V: TRBV3-1
CDR3: CASSQPPGTANYGYTF; DNA: TGTGCCAGCAGCCAACCCCCCGGGACAGCTAACTATGGCTACACCTTC; size: -; J: TRBJ1-2; D: TRBD1; V: TRBV3-1
CDR3: CASSLTGVLYEQYF; DNA: TGTGCCAGCAGCTTAACTGGGGTCCTCTACGAGCAGTACTTC; size: -; J: TRBJ2-7; D: -; V: TRBV7-9
CDR3: CASSQEGQRNSPLHF; DNA: TGCGCCAGCAGCCAAGAGGGACAGCGAAATTCACCCCTCCACTTT; size: once; J: TRBJ1-6; D: TRBD1; V: TRBV4-1
CDR3: CASSPEGALGYTF; DNA: TGTGCCAGCTCACCTGAGGGGGCTTTGGGCTACACCTTC; size: -; J: TRBJ1-2; D: TRBD1; V: TRBV18
CDR3: CASSSRQGANEAFF; DNA: TGTGCCAGCAGCTCCAGACAGGGGGCGAATGAAGCTTTCTTT; size: -; J: TRBJ1-1; D: TRBD1; V: TRBV9
CDR3: CASSGTDGRDIQYF; DNA: TGTGCCAGCAGTGGGACGGACGGTAGGGACATTCAGTACTTC; size: -; J: TRBJ2-4; D: -; V: TRBV6-1
CDR3: CASSLRGGPGEQYF; DNA: TGTGCCAGCAGTTTACGGGGGGGCCCGGGCGAGCAGTACTTC; size: -; J: TRBJ2-7; D: TRBD2; V: TRBV27
CDR3: CASSPDRGGQPQHF; DNA: TGCGCCAGCAGTCCAGACAGGGGTGGTCAGCCCCAGCATTTT; size: -; J: TRBJ1-5; D: TRBD1; V: TRBV5-1
CDR3: CASSYLGGGEETQYF; DNA: TGTGCCAGCAGTTATCTCGGCGGAGGCGAAGAGACCCAGTACTTC; size: -; J: TRBJ2-5; D: -; V: TRBV12-3/TRBV12-4
CDR3: CASSLMASGDEQYF; DNA: TGTGCCAGCAGTTTAATGGCTAGCGGGGACGAGCAGTACTTC; size: -; J: TRBJ2-7; D: TRBD2; V: TRBV12-3/TRBV12-4
CDR3: CASSAQGAFSPLHF; DNA: TGTGCCAGCAGCGCTCAGGGGGCGTTTTCACCCCTCCACTTT; size: once; J: TRBJ1-6; D: TRBD1; V: TRBV11-1
CDR3: CASKNKAIYEQYF; DNA: TGTGCCAGCAAGAATAAGGCGATCTACGAGCAGTACTTC; size: -; J: TRBJ2-7; D: -; V: TRBV2
CDR3: CASRGYRNSPLHF; DNA: TGTGCCAGCAGGGGGTATCGTAATTCACCCCTCCACTTT; size: once; J: TRBJ1-6; D: -; V: TRBV6-2/TRBV6-3
CDR3: CASSLGNSPLHF; DNA: TGTGCCAGCAGCTTGGGGAATTCACCCCTCCACTTT; size: few; J: TRBJ1-6; D: -; V: TRBV5-4
CDR3: CASSEATANQPQHF; DNA: TGTGCCAGCAGTGAAGCGACAGCAAATCAGCCCCAGCATTTT; size: -; J: TRBJ1-5; D: -; V: TRBV2